This T cell receptor (beta chain) emerged from a study of T-cell reconstitution after alpha-beta-depleted transplantation in children. This clonotype has just a few counts. Germline V gene data show CDR1 as SGHRS and CDR2 as YFSETQ. The CDR3 covers 14 residues. V was clipped by 1 base and J by 3 bases, with 8 bases between them. Unique molecular identifiers were incorporated during preparation of the TCRbeta library. TCRdb processed the PCR reads anew with MiXCR; each CDR3 protein has one entry. The table shows a few hundred thousand distinct CDR3 sequences, with less than 15% occurring only once. Source: PBMCs, taken from the stem cell graft. The chain is built from TRBV5-1 and TRBJ1-5, with D perhaps matching TRBD1 (5 bases). This TCR came from a human donor who donated a stem cell graft to a child with Fanconi anemia. The CDR3 region has the DNA TGCGCCAGCAGCTTGTCGGGGCTCAATCAGCCCCAGCATTTT. Translated: CASSLSGLNQPQHF.